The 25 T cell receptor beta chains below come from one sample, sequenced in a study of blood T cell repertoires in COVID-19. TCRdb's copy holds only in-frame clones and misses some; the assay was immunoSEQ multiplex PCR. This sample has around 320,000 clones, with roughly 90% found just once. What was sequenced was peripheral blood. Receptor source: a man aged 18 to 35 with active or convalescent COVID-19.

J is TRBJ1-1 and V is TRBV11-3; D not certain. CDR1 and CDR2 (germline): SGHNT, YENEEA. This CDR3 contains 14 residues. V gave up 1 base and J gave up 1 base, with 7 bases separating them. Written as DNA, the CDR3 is TGTGCCAGCAGCTTAGCGCCAGGGAACACTGAAGCTTTCTTT. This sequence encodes CASSLAPGNTEAFF.

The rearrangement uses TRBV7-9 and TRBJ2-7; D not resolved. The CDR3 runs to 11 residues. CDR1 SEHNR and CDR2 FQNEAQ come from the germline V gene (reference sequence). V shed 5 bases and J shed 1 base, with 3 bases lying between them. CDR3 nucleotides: TGTGCCAGCAGCACATCCTACGAGCAGTACTTC. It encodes CASSTSYEQYF.

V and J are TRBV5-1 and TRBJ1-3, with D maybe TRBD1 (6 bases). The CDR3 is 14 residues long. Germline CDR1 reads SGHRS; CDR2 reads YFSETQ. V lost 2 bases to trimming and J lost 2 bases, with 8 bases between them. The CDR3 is CASSFSGAGNTIYF. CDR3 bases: TGCGCCAGCAGCTTTTCAGGGGCTGGAAACACCATATATTTT.

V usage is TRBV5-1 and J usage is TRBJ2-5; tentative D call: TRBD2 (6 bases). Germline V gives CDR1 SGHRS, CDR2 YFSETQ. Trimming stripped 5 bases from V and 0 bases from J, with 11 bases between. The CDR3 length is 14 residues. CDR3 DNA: TGCGCCAGCAGGGGGGGAGCGTACCAAGAGACCCAGTACTTC. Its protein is CASRGGAYQETQYF.

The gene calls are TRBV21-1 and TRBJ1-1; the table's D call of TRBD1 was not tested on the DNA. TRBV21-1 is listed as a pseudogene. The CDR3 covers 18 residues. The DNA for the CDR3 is TGTGCCAGCAGCAAGGTTAGGGGCAGGAAACACATGAACACTGAAGCTTTCTTT. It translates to CASSKVRGRKHMNTEAFF.

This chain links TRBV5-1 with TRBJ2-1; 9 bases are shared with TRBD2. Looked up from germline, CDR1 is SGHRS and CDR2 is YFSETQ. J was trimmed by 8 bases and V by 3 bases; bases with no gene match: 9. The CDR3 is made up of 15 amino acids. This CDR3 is CASSSLAGSVDEQFF. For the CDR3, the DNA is TGCGCCAGCAGCTCGCTAGCGGGGAGTGTCGATGAGCAGTTCTTC.

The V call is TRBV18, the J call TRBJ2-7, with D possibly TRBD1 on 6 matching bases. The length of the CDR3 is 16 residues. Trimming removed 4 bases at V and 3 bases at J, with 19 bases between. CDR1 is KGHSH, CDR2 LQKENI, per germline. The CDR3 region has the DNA TGTGCCAGCTCACTCCTTAGGACAGAAAATTACTACGAGCAGTACTTC. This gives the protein CASSLLRTENYYEQYF.

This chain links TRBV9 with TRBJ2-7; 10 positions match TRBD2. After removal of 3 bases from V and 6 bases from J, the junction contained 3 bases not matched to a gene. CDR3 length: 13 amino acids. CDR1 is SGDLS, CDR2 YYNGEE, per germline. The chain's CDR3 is CASSASGRGEQYF. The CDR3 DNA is TGTGCCAGCAGCGCAAGCGGGAGGGGCGAGCAGTACTTC.

CDR3 loop: CASSVGGFGTDTQYF. In DNA, the CDR3 is TGTGCCAGCAGCGTAGGAGGGTTTGGCACAGATACGCAGTATTTT. J is TRBJ2-3 and V is TRBV9, with TRBD2 as a possible D gene (5 bases). V was pared by 0 bases and J by 1 base, with 9 bases between. This CDR3 comprises 15 residues. Germline V CDR1 and CDR2: SGDLS, YYNGEE.

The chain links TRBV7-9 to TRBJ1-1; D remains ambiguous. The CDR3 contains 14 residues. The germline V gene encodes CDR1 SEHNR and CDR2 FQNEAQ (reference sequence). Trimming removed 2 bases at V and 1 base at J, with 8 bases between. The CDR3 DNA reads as TGTGCCAGCAGCTTACCGAGACAGAACACTGAAGCTTTCTTT. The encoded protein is CASSLPRQNTEAFF.

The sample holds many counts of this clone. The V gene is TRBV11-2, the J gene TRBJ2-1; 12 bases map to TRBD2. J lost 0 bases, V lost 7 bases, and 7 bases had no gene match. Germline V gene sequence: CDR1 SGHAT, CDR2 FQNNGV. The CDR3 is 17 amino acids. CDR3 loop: CASTGLAGLSSYNEQFF. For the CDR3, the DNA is TGTGCCAGCACCGGACTAGCGGGGTTGAGCTCCTACAATGAGCAGTTCTTC.

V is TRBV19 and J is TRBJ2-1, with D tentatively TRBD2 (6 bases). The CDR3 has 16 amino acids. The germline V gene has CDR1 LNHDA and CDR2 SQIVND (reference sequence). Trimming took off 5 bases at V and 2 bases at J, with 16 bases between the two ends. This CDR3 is CASSSPPGVPYNEQFF. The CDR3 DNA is TGTGCCAGTAGTTCCCCGCCGGGAGTCCCCTACAATGAGCAGTTCTTC.

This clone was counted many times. CDR3 region: CASSATSGTYEQYF. The CDR3 nucleotides read TGTGCCAGTAGTGCGACTAGCGGGACCTACGAGCAGTACTTC. The gene calls are TRBV19 and TRBJ2-7, with 11 positions matching TRBD2. Per germline, CDR1 LNHDA and CDR2 SQIVND (reference sequence). Losses at the gene ends were 5 bases for V and 2 bases for J; bases not matched to a gene: 2. The CDR3 spans 14 residues.

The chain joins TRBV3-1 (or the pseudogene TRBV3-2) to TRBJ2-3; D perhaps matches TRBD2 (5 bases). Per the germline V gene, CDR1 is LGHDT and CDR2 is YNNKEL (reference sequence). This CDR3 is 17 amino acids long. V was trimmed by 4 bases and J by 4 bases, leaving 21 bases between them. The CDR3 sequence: CASSPHIRAGGADTQYF. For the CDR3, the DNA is TGTGCCAGCAGCCCCCATATTCGGGCCGGAGGCGCAGATACGCAGTATTTT.

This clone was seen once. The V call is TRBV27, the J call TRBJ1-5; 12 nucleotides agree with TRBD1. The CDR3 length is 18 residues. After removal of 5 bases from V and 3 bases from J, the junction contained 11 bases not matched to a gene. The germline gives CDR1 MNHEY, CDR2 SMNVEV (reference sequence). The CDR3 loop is CASSPAPGQGASNQPQHF. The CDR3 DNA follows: TGTGCCAGCAGTCCAGCCCCGGGACAGGGGGCTTCCAATCAGCCCCAGCATTTT.

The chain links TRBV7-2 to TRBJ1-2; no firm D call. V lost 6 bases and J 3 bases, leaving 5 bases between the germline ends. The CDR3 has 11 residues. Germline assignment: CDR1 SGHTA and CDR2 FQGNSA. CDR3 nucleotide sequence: TGTGCCAGCAGTCCCTACTATGGCTACACCTTC. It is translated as CASSPYYGYTF.

The CDR3 sequence: CASSFGQAYEQYF. The CDR3 coding sequence is TGTGCCAGCAGCTTCGGTCAGGCCTACGAGCAGTACTTC. V is TRBV11-2 and J is TRBJ2-7; D remains unclear. Trimming cost V 3 bases and J 2 bases, with 8 bases left between them. The CDR3 is made up of 13 amino acids. Germline lookup yields CDR1 SGHAT and CDR2 FQNNGV.

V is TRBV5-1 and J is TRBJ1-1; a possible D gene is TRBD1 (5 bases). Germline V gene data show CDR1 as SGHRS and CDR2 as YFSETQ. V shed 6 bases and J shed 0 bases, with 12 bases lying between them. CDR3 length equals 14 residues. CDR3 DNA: TGCGCCAGCAATCTTGGGGCTATGAACACTGAAGCTTTCTTT. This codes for CASNLGAMNTEAFF.

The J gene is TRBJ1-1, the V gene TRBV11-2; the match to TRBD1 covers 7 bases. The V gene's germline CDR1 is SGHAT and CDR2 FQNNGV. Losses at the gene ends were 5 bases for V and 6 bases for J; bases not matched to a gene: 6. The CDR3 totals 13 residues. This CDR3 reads CASSRDRDAEAFF. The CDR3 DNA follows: TGTGCCAGCAGCCGCGACAGGGATGCTGAAGCTTTCTTT.

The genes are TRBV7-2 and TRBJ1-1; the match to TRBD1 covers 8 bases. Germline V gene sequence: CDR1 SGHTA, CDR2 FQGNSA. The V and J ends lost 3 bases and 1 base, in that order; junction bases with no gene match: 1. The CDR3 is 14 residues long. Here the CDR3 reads CASSFDRGNTEAFF. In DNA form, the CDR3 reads TGTGCCAGCAGCTTCGACAGGGGGAACACTGAAGCTTTCTTT.

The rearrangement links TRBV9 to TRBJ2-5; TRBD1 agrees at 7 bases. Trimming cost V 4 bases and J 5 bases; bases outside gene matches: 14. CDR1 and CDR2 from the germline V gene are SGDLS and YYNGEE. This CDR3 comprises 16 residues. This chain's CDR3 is CASSSTGTVVLETQYF. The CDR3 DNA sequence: TGTGCCAGCAGCTCGACCGGGACAGTGGTTTTGGAGACCCAGTACTTC.

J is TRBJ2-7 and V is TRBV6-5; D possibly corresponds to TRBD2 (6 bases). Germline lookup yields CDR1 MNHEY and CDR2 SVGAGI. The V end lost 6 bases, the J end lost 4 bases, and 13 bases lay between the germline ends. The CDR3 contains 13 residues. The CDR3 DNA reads TGTGCCAGCAGGCTTGGGACTGTGTACGAGCAGTACTTC. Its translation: CASRLGTVYEQYF.

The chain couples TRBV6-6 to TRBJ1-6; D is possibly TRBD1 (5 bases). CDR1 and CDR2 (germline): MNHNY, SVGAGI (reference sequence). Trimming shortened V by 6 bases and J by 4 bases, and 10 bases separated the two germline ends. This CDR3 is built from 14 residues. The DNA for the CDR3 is TGTGCCAGCAGAGACAGAAGTTATAATTCACCCCTCCACTTT. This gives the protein CASRDRSYNSPLHF.

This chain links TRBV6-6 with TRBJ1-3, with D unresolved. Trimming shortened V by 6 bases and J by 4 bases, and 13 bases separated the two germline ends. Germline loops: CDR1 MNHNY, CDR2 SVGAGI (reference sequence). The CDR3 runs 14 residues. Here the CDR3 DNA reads TGTGCCAGCAGATTCGAGCATATAGGAAACACCATATATTTT. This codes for CASRFEHIGNTIYF.

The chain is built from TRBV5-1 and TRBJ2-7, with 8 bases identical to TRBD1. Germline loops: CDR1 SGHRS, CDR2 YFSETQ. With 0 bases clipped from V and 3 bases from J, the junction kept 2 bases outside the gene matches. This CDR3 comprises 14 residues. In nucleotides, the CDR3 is TGCGCCAGCAGCTTGGTAGGACAGGGCTACGAGCAGTACTTC. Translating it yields CASSLVGQGYEQYF.